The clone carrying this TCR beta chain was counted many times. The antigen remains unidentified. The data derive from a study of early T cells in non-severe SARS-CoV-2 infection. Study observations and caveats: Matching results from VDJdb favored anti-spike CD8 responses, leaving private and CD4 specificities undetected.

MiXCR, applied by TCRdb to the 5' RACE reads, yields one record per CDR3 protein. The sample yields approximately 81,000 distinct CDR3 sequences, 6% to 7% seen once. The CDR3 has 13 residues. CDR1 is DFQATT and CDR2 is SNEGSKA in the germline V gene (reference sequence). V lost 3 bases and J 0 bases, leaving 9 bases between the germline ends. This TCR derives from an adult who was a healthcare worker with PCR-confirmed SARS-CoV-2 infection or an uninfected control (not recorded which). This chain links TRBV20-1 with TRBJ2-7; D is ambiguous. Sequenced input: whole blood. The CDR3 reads CSARPRSSYEQYF. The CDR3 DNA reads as TGCAGTGCTAGGCCCAGGAGCTCCTACGAGCAGTACTTC.